This TCR beta chain was sequenced in a study of shared clonotypes between healthy human individuals. Authors' methods: Filtering of immunoSEQ junctional sequences could not match full-length read filtering. The table came from immunoSEQ multiplex PCR; TCRdb's copy has only in-frame clones and leaves some out. V and J calls and clone size come straight from that table; D and trimming were deduced from the DNA. The table lists about 480,000 clones, 60% to 80% of them singletons. This CDR3 has 11 residues. Germline V gene sequence: CDR1 SNHLY, CDR2 FYNNEI. The chain couples TRBV2 to TRBJ2-5, with 8 bases identical to TRBD1. Matching the DNA end better, TRBJ2-7 makes the J call doubtful. The clonotype was recovered from a woman aged 40 to 50 in good health. Some clones in this sample may be carry-over from other donors' samples. Sequenced material: PBMCs. Written as DNA, the CDR3 is TGTGCCAGCATCCAGGGGGCCGAGCAGTACTTC. Residues: CASIQGAEQYF.